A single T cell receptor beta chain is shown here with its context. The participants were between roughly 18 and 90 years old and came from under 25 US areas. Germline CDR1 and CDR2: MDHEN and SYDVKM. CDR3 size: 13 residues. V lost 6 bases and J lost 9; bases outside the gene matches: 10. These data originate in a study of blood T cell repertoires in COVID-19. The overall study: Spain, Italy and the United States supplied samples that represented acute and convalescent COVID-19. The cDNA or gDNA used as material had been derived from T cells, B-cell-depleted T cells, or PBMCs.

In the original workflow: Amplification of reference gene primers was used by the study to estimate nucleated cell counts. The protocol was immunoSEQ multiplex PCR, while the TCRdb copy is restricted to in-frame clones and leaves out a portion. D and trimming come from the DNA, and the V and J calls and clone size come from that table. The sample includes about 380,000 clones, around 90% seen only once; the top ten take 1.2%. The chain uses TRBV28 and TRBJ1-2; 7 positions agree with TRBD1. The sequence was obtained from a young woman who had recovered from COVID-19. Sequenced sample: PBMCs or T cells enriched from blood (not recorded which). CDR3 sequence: CASRTQGTPSYTF. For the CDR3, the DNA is TGTGCCAGCAGGACACAGGGGACGCCCAGCTACACCTTC.